The clone carrying this T cell receptor (beta chain) was seen more than once but under ten times. The antigen remains undetermined. The sample belongs to a study of CD8 T cells in ankylosing spondylitis. In making TCR beta libraries, quantitative 5'-RACE with molecular barcodes was used. TCRdb passed the 5' RACE reads through MiXCR, listing each CDR3 protein once. Of around 540,000 distinct CDR3 sequences in the sample, roughly 13% were seen once. General observations from the study: Some of these motif variants have turned up before, in reports on reactive arthritis synovial fluid and blood. Clones linked to disease, bearing a CD8+ phenotype, were relatively rare in peripheral blood. Significantly higher representation of disease-linked clones was reported for matched ankylosing spondylitis synovial fluid. About 8 highly homologous variants made up a TCR beta motif, and this motif appeared characteristic of ankylosing spondylitis blood.

Germline trimming cut 1 base from V and 3 bases from J; bases unmatched to any gene: 7. The CDR3 totals 16 residues. In germline, CDR1 is LNHDA, CDR2 SQIVND (reference sequence). This rearrangement joins TRBV19 to TRBJ2-7, with 9 positions matching TRBD2. The sample taken for sequencing was blood, either unsorted or a sorted T cell fraction (not recorded which). The TCR comes from a male donor with ankylosing spondylitis. Here the CDR3 reads CASSIGAGGPGYEQYF. The CDR3 coding sequence is TGTGCCAGTAGTATAGGAGCGGGAGGCCCCGGCTACGAGCAGTACTTC.